This T cell receptor (beta chain) was observed in a study of OX40 agonist ivuxolimab in advanced cancers. Across the whole study: Those treated in dose escalation had hepatocellular carcinoma, melanoma, renal cell cancer or head and neck cancer. Study-wide results and limits: The CD4+ and CD8+ T cells in the blood had expanded clonally by week 6 at 0.1 to 3.0 mg/kg. Among expanded peripheral T cells, antigen specificity went undetermined.

CDR1 PRHDT and CDR2 FYEKMQ come from the germline V gene (reference sequence). The CDR3 runs to 15 residues. V gave up 3 bases and J gave up 7 bases; unmatched junction bases: 5. Note on this clone: The antigen remains unidentified.

Clones were sequenced by immunoSEQ multiplex PCR, and TCRdb holds only the in-frame ones, with some missing. This sample has 26,000 or so clones, with about 90% found just once. Autoimmune disease history or systemic immunosuppression was exclusionary. This clonotype was sampled from an adult with an advanced solid tumor such as melanoma, head and neck, liver or kidney cancer. The chain is built from TRBV13 and TRBJ2-1, with 11 bases identical to TRBD2. The sequences come from CD4+ or CD8+ T cells sorted from blood, collected in a trial of the OX40 agonist ivuxolimab. The CDR3 region has the DNA TGTGCCAGCAGCTTCCGACTAGCGGGGATGAATGAGCAGTTCTTC. The encoded protein is CASSFRLAGMNEQFF.